This record concerns one TCR beta chain sequence. Antigen: not known. The CDR3 extends over 18 amino acids. V shed 4 bases and J shed 0 bases, with 19 bases lying between them. Per germline, CDR1 SNHLY and CDR2 FYNNEI. Repertoires were generated with immunoSEQ multiplex PCR, while TCRdb's copy carries only in-frame clones and drops some. There are some 630,000 clones in the sample; around 72% occur only once, and 1.8% lies in the top ten. These data are taken from a study of shared clonotypes between healthy human individuals. Study-level points and caveats: Sharing across four donors was highest in naive CD4 (approximately 5%) and lowest in memory CD8 (about 0.4%). Clonotypes not shared had lower generation probabilities than those common to all four donors.

Input material: memory CD4+ T cells sorted from blood. Documented subset: CD45RA-negative fraction. The source of this sequence is a woman in her twenties or thirties in good health. The chain uses TRBV2 and TRBJ1-5; TRBD1 might be the D (6 bases). The CDR3 nucleotides read TGTGCCAGCAGTGGAACCCCCGACAGGTGGGATAGCAATCAGCCCCAGCATTTT. The encoded protein is CASSGTPDRWDSNQPQHF.